This note documents a single T cell receptor (beta chain) sequence. No antigen is known for it. RNA was extracted with the RNeasy kit, and a quantity of about 0.45 to 1 ug was reverse transcribed using random hexamers. From the immunoSEQ multiplex PCR reads, TCRdb called clonotypes with MiXCR, one entry per CDR3 protein. Among some 130,000 distinct CDR3 sequences listed, roughly 94% were seen once. While CD8+ and CD4+ T cells were isolated negatively, TEMRA cells were enriched by FACS. CDR1 and CDR2 (germline): PRHDT, FYEKMQ (reference sequence). The V end lost 0 bases, the J end lost 0 bases, and 6 bases lay between the germline ends. This CDR3 spans 15 amino acids. The data belong to a study of CD8 T cells in Susac syndrome. Study at large: When their blood was taken, patients with Susac syndrome were therapy-naive, taking corticosteroids, or taking intravenous immunoglobulin alone. Findings of the study overall: Clonal expansion of CD8+ cells in Susac peaked in TEMRA cells (and in active patients).

This receptor was obtained from a human donor with Susac syndrome. This chain links TRBV13 with TRBJ1-3; D is unclear. Sequenced sample: CD8+ T cells from PBMCs. The CDR3 DNA reads as TGTGCCAGCAGCTTAGGGCGGGGCTCTGGAAACACCATATATTTT. This sequence encodes CASSLGRGSGNTIYF.